These 11 T cell receptor beta chains were sequenced from one sample in a study of T-cell memory formation after mild COVID-19. One entry per CDR3 protein, called by TCRdb with MiXCR from the 5' RACE reads. This table has more than 450,000 distinct CDR3 sequences, roughly 18% appearing once. The material sequenced was PBMCs or a T cell subset sorted from them (not recorded which). The receptor source for this set is an adult woman who had mild COVID-19 (a few samples of this study predate the infection). Cell type and time point are not known.

This sequence joins TRBV25-1 and TRBJ2-7, with a tentative D call TRBD2 (6 bases). The V and J ends lost 3 bases and 2 bases respectively, with 11 bases between them. CDR1 and CDR2 (germline): MGHDK, SYGVNS. This CDR3 contains 14 residues. The CDR3 nucleotides read TGTGCCAGCAGTGAGGCCGGGGGTCCCTACGAGCAGTACTTC. Amino acid sequence: CASSEAGGPYEQYF.

This clonotype was seen at least ten times. The chain combines TRBV11-2 with TRBJ2-3; unclear D gene. Germline CDR1 is SGHAT and CDR2 is FQNNGV. This CDR3 spans 15 amino acids. Between the trimmed V and J ends, which lost 5 bases and 1 base, there was a span of 13 bases. The CDR3 here is CASSPPGYGTDTQYF. CDR3 bases: TGTGCCAGCAGCCCACCGGGCTATGGCACAGATACGCAGTATTTT.

The chain carries TRBV27 and TRBJ2-1, with a possible D match to TRBD1 (5 bases). The CDR3 has 14 residues. V was cut by 5 bases and J by 8 bases, with 16 bases left in between. The V gene's germline CDR1 is MNHEY and CDR2 SMNVEV (reference sequence). The CDR3 loop is CASSTLRQRDEQFF. As DNA, the CDR3 is TGTGCCAGCAGTACCCTTCGACAGCGCGATGAGCAGTTCTTC.

This clonotype was seen a few times. The genes are TRBV7-2 and TRBJ1-2, with 7 bases aligning to TRBD1. Germline CDR1 and CDR2: SGHTA and FQGNSA. V was pared by 6 bases and J by 2 bases, with 15 bases of the junction left unmatched. The CDR3 runs 17 residues. CDR3 coding DNA: TGTGCCAGCAGTCCATGGAACTCATTCAGGGGGAACTATGGCTACACCTTC. It yields the protein CASSPWNSFRGNYGYTF.

The J gene is TRBJ2-3, the V gene TRBV20-1; a weak D match, TRBD1 (6 bases). Germline loops: CDR1 DFQATT, CDR2 SNEGSKA (reference sequence). The ends were cut back, 5 bases at V and 2 bases at J, with 14 bases in the middle. The CDR3 spans 14 residues. CDR3 DNA: TGCAGTGCTGAGGGGGTTGGCCTCACAGATACGCAGTATTTT. Translation gives CSAEGVGLTDTQYF.

This rearrangement joins TRBV3-1 to TRBJ1-2; maybe TRBD1 (5 bases). Germline V CDR1 and CDR2: LGHDT, YNNKEL (reference sequence). The CDR3 has 15 residues. Trimming cost V 4 bases and J 4 bases, with 16 bases left between them. The CDR3 nucleotides are TGTGCCAGCAGCCCCCGCAGGGACCTCTTCTATGGCTACACCTTC. Its translation: CASSPRRDLFYGYTF.

This sequence joins TRBV24-1 and TRBJ2-3; no definite D call. Germline CDR1 is KGHDR and CDR2 is SFDVKD. Trimming shortened V by 7 bases and J by 0 bases, and 7 bases separated the two germline ends. The CDR3 has 13 amino acids. The CDR3 is CATRGLSTDTQYF. Written as DNA, the CDR3 is TGTGCCACCAGAGGGCTTAGCACAGATACGCAGTATTTT.

This clonotype has a handful of counts. The chain has TRBV5-1 and TRBJ2-1, with D uncertain. This CDR3 spans 13 amino acids. Germline-derived CDR1 and CDR2 are SGHRS and YFSETQ. The V end was cut by 4 bases, the J end by 5 bases, with 10 bases between. This CDR3 is CASSPSVDNEQFF. The CDR3 DNA is TGCGCCAGCAGCCCCTCGGTGGACAATGAGCAGTTCTTC.

The gene calls are TRBV7-9 and TRBJ2-7; D is perhaps TRBD1 or TRBD2 (6 bases each). V shed 5 bases and J shed 6 bases, with 14 bases lying between them. The CDR3 is 13 amino acids. Per the germline V gene, CDR1 is SEHNR and CDR2 is FQNEAQ (reference sequence). DNA of the CDR3: TGTGCCAGCAGCCTACTACGGGGGCCCGAGCAGTACTTC. Residues: CASSLLRGPEQYF.

The chain links TRBV9 to TRBJ2-1; a possible D gene is TRBD1 (5 bases). The CDR3 has 15 amino acids. From germline, CDR1 is SGDLS and CDR2 YYNGEE. Trimming shortened V by 0 bases and J by 8 bases, and 15 bases separated the two germline ends. Here the CDR3 reads CASSVGTKVGDEQFF. In nucleotides, the CDR3 is TGTGCCAGCAGCGTAGGGACAAAGGTAGGCGATGAGCAGTTCTTC.

The genes are TRBV11-2 and TRBJ2-4; a possible D gene is TRBD2 (6 bases). The CDR3 consists of 13 residues. V was trimmed by 7 bases and J by 2 bases, leaving 9 bases between them. CDR1 is SGHAT and CDR2 is FQNNGV in the germline V gene. In nucleotides, the CDR3 is TGTGCCAGCAACGGGGGAACCAAAAACATTCAGTACTTC. It codes for CASNGGTKNIQYF.